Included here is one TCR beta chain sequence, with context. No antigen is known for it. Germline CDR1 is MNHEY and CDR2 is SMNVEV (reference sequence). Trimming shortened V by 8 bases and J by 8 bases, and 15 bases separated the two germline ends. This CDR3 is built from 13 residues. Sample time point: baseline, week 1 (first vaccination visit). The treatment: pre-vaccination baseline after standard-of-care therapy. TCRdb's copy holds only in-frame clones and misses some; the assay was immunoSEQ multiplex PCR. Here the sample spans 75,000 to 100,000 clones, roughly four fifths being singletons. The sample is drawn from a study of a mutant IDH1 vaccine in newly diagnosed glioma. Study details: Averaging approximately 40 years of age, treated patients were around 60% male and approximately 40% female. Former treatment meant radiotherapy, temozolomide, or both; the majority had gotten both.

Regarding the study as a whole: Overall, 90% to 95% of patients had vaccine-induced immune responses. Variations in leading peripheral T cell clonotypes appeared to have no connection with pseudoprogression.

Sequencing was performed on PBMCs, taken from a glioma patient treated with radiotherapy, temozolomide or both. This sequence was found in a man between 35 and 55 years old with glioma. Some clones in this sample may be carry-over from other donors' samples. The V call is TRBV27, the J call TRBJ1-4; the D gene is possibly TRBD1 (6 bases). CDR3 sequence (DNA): TGTGCCAGCTCCGGGGGCAGGAACGAAAAACTGTTTTTT. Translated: CASSGGRNEKLFF.